These T cell receptor beta chains were read from a single sample in a study of T cell responses to AZD1222 COVID-19 vaccine. Sequencing was performed with immunoSEQ multiplex PCR; in TCRdb, only in-frame clones are kept and a portion is missing. The sample consists of about 130,000 clones, 80% to 90% of them appearing once. Sample: peripheral blood, taken on day 0 of AZD1222 vaccination. These receptors were taken from an adult in good health. CDR3s include the opening cysteine and the closing phenylalanine or tryptophan. A D gene is named only where the DNA matches it firmly. Part of the rows lack a size; the others show once, few, many or a class for expanded clones.

D: .
J: TRBJ1-2
size: .
V: TRBV3-1/TRBV3-2
CDR3: CASSQDRGGYGYTF
DNA: TGTGCCAGCAGCCAAGATAGAGGGGGCTATGGCTACACCTTC

D: .
J: TRBJ2-1
size: once
V: TRBV6-5
CDR3: CASSYSRDEQFF
DNA: TGTGCCAGCAGTTACTCGAGGGATGAGCAGTTCTTC

D: TRBD1
J: TRBJ1-4
size: .
V: TRBV6-6
CDR3: CASRQGAHHEGEKLFF
DNA: TGTGCCAGCAGACAGGGGGCGCATCACGAGGGTGAAAAACTGTTTTTT

D: .
J: TRBJ1-6
size: .
V: TRBV6-5
CDR3: CASSYTLNNSPLHF
DNA: TGTGCCAGCAGTTACACCTTAAATAATTCACCCCTCCACTTT

D: TRBD1
J: TRBJ2-7
size: .
V: TRBV6-2/TRBV6-3
CDR3: CASSYGQVDYEQYF
DNA: TGTGCCAGCAGTTACGGACAGGTGGACTACGAGCAGTACTTC

D: TRBD1
J: TRBJ2-3
size: .
V: TRBV5-6
CDR3: CASSLGGQGRDTQYF
DNA: TGTGCCAGCAGCTTGGGTGGACAGGGCCGGGATACGCAGTATTTT

D: .
J: TRBJ1-6
size: .
V: TRBV5-4
CDR3: CASSLEGPFYNSPLHF
DNA: TGTGCCAGCAGCTTGGAGGGACCCTTCTATAATTCACCCCTCCACTTT

D: TRBD1
J: TRBJ1-1
size: .
V: TRBV19
CDR3: CASSTRTGSLMNTEAFF
DNA: TGTGCCAGTAGTACCCGGACAGGGAGCCTTATGAACACTGAAGCTTTCTTT

D: .
J: TRBJ1-5
size: .
V: TRBV13
CDR3: CASSFEGIGQPQHF
DNA: TGTGCCAGCAGCTTTGAGGGAATTGGTCAGCCCCAGCATTTT

D: .
J: TRBJ1-2
size: .
V: TRBV30
CDR3: CAWRIAGFYGYTF
DNA: TGTGCCTGGAGGATCGCAGGGTTCTATGGCTACACCTTC

D: .
J: TRBJ1-2
size: .
V: TRBV5-4
CDR3: CASSLANYGYTF
DNA: TGTGCCAGCAGCTTAGCTAACTATGGCTACACCTTC

D: TRBD1
J: TRBJ1-3
size: .
V: TRBV4-2
CDR3: CASSQEGQRFGNTIYF
DNA: TGTGCCAGCAGCCAAGAGGGACAGCGGTTTGGAAACACCATATATTTT

D: .
J: TRBJ1-6
size: .
V: TRBV6-5
CDR3: CASSSTDYNSPLHF
DNA: TGTGCCAGCAGTTCGACAGATTATAATTCACCCCTCCACTTT

D: TRBD1
J: TRBJ1-5
size: once
V: TRBV10-2
CDR3: CASSVGQGNQPQHF
DNA: TGCGCCAGCAGTGTCGGACAGGGGAATCAGCCCCAGCATTTT

D: TRBD1
J: TRBJ2-5
size: once
V: TRBV2
CDR3: CASSFIGTGGEETQYF
DNA: TGTGCCAGCAGTTTTATCGGGACAGGGGGCGAGGAGACCCAGTACTTC

D: .
J: TRBJ1-2
size: .
V: TRBV3-1/TRBV3-2
CDR3: CASSLTVGEGGYTF
DNA: TGTGCCAGCAGCCTCACCGTTGGGGAGGGCGGCTACACCTTC

D: .
J: TRBJ2-3
size: .
V: TRBV5-4
CDR3: CASSPDGRGTDTQYF
DNA: TGTGCCAGCAGCCCGGACGGGCGGGGCACAGATACGCAGTATTTT

D: .
J: TRBJ1-5
size: .
V: TRBV5-1
CDR3: CASSPGDSAYSYQPQHF
DNA: TGCGCCAGCAGCCCTGGAGACAGCGCCTATTCGTATCAGCCCCAGCATTTT

D: .
J: TRBJ2-1
size: .
V: TRBV12-3/TRBV12-4
CDR3: CASSLLGEQFF
DNA: TGTGCCAGCAGTTTATTGGGTGAGCAGTTCTTC

D: .
J: TRBJ1-1
size: .
V: TRBV9
CDR3: CASSGSHMNTEAFF
DNA: TGTGCCAGCAGCGGATCCCACATGAACACTGAAGCTTTCTTT

D: TRBD1
J: TRBJ1-2
size: .
V: TRBV19
CDR3: CASSLFRQGMESGYTF
DNA: TGTGCCAGTAGTCTCTTCCGACAGGGAATGGAAAGTGGCTACACCTTC

D: .
J: TRBJ1-1
size: .
V: TRBV7-9
CDR3: CASSFHLGPGTEAFF
DNA: TGTGCCAGCAGCTTCCATCTCGGGCCGGGGACTGAAGCTTTCTTT

D: TRBD2
J: TRBJ2-5
size: .
V: TRBV13
CDR3: CASSSPLAGAQETQYF
DNA: TGTGCCAGCAGCTCTCCCCTAGCGGGAGCGCAAGAGACCCAGTACTTC

D: .
J: TRBJ1-2
size: .
V: TRBV28
CDR3: CASSFGSYGYTF
DNA: TGTGCCAGCAGTTTCGGATCCTATGGCTACACCTTC

D: .
J: TRBJ1-3
size: once
V: TRBV5-1
CDR3: CAYRDLYSGNTIYF
DNA: TGCGCCTACCGGGACCTCTATTCTGGAAACACCATATATTTT

D: TRBD1
J: TRBJ1-4
size: .
V: TRBV28
CDR3: CASSGNQGAPEKLFF
DNA: TGTGCCAGCAGTGGAAACCAGGGGGCTCCCGAAAAACTGTTTTTT

D: .
J: TRBJ1-3
size: .
V: TRBV4-1
CDR3: CASSRDESSLGNTIYF
DNA: TGCGCCAGCAGTCGGGACGAGAGTTCTCTCGGAAACACCATATATTTT

D: .
J: TRBJ1-5
size: .
V: TRBV11-2
CDR3: CASSLGLSNQPQHF
DNA: TGTGCCAGCAGTCTGGGGCTCAGCAATCAGCCCCAGCATTTT

D: TRBD1
J: TRBJ2-5
size: .
V: TRBV4-3
CDR3: CASSQGTGTGQETQYF
DNA: TGCGCCAGCAGCCAAGGGACTGGGACAGGACAAGAGACCCAGTACTTC

D: TRBD1
J: TRBJ1-2
size: few
V: TRBV4-2
CDR3: CASNHPSQGTGYTF
DNA: TGTGCCAGCAACCATCCCTCACAGGGGACGGGCTACACCTTC

D: TRBD1
J: TRBJ1-2
size: .
V: TRBV29-1
CDR3: CSVDGTGGYGYTF
DNA: TGCAGCGTTGATGGGACAGGGGGCTATGGCTACACCTTC

D: .
J: TRBJ2-3
size: .
V: TRBV19
CDR3: CASGTRGTDTQYF
DNA: TGTGCCAGTGGTACGCGAGGCACAGATACGCAGTATTTT

D: .
J: TRBJ2-1
size: .
V: TRBV3-1/TRBV3-2
CDR3: CASSPSSMTGQFF
DNA: TGTGCCAGCAGCCCCTCCAGTATGACGGGGCAGTTCTTC

D: .
J: TRBJ1-1
size: .
V: TRBV7-8
CDR3: CASSFTDMNTEAFF
DNA: TGTGCCAGCAGCTTTACGGACATGAACACTGAAGCTTTCTTT

D: .
J: TRBJ2-2
size: .
V: TRBV9
CDR3: CASSVEYPANTGELFF
DNA: TGTGCCAGCAGCGTAGAATACCCGGCAAACACCGGGGAGCTGTTTTTT

D: TRBD2
J: TRBJ2-3
size: .
V: TRBV11-3
CDR3: CASSPGSGGLTDTQYF
DNA: TGTGCCAGCAGCCCTGGGAGCGGGGGCCTCACAGATACGCAGTATTTT

D: TRBD1
J: TRBJ1-2
size: .
V: TRBV7-9
CDR3: CASSPGTGANYGYTF
DNA: TGTGCCAGCAGCCCTGGGACAGGTGCGAACTATGGCTACACCTTC

D: TRBD2
J: TRBJ2-6
size: .
V: TRBV9
CDR3: CASSVGPAGASGANVLTF
DNA: TGTGCCAGCAGCGTAGGGCCAGCGGGGGCTTCTGGGGCCAACGTCCTGACTTTC

D: .
J: TRBJ2-2
size: .
V: TRBV21-1
CDR3: CASSKARLAGAGELFF
DNA: TGTGCCAGCAGCAAAGCGAGGCTAGCGGGAGCCGGGGAGCTGTTTTTT

D: TRBD2
J: TRBJ2-3
size: .
V: TRBV20-1
CDR3: CSGTGGDTQYF
DNA: TGCAGTGGGACGGGGGGTGATACGCAGTATTTT